Included here is one T cell receptor beta chain sequence, with context. This CDR3 has 15 amino acids. V trimming: 5 bases; J trimming: 4 bases; junction bases outside the gene matches: 9. Germline V gives CDR1 SGHTA, CDR2 FQGNSA. This sample is drawn from a study of cytomegalovirus exposure and HLA in healthy donors. 13 Jbeta primers and 60 Vbeta primers were used for the PCR. The assay was immunoSEQ multiplex PCR, and TCRdb's table has in-frame clones only and misses some. In the table there are 100,000 to 150,000 clones, around 77% of which are singletons. The gene calls are TRBV7-2 and TRBJ2-7; the match to TRBD2 covers 9 bases. This sequence was found in a human donor in good health. The sample was PBMCs. CDR3 amino acids: CASSIVSGSEYEQYF. CDR3 coding DNA: TGTGCCAGCAGCATTGTTAGCGGGAGTGAATACGAGCAGTACTTC.